This TCR beta chain was captured by sequencing in a study of T cells in Graves' hyperthyroidism and ophthalmopathy. General study results and limits: In simple terms, a model built on 13 V-J features told ophthalmopathy apart from stable hyperthyroidism.

Note on this clonotype: Antigen specificity is unknown.

It was RNA transcripts that yielded the amplified TCR beta CDR3 regions. The TCR CDR3 first-round RT-PCR relied on the HTBI primer set. TCRdb re-derived calls from the multiplex PCR reads in MiXCR, one entry per CDR3 protein. The table has fewer than 550,000 distinct CDR3 sequences, approximately 14% seen once; the top ten hold 12% to 15%. Germline V lookup: CDR1 SGHTA, CDR2 FQGNSA. The CDR3 consists of 16 residues. With V trimmed by 5 bases and J by 10 bases, 11 bases remained unmatched. The sequence derives from a woman younger than 30 with Graves' hyperthyroidism. Source material: blood. This chain links TRBV7-2 with TRBJ1-6, with 10 bases fitting TRBD1. The CDR3, as DNA: TGTGCCAGCAGCCGGCAGCGGGCGACAGGGGGCTCACCCCTCCACTTT. The encoded protein is CASSRQRATGGSPLHF.